The 24 T cell receptor beta chains below were found in one sample sequenced in a study of PD-1 blockade in classical Hodgkin lymphoma. Relapse was seen in all patients after autologous stem cell transplantation, and brentuximab vedotin exposure was variable. The data were produced by immunoSEQ multiplex PCR, yet TCRdb's version contains in-frame clones alone and is incomplete. The table shows about 97,000 clones, with roughly 90% occurring only once. Sequenced here: peripheral blood mononuclear cells (PBMCs), sampled before the second cycle of nivolumab. The source is a human donor with classical Hodgkin lymphoma.

The chain combines TRBV6-4 with TRBJ2-7; D perhaps matches TRBD1 (6 bases). Germline loops: CDR1 MRHNA, CDR2 SNTAGT. This CDR3 has 12 amino acids. Trimming removed 5 bases at V and 1 base at J, with 6 bases between. CDR3 protein: CASSTGSYEQYF. The CDR3 region has the DNA TGTGCCAGCAGTACAGGGTCCTACGAGCAGTACTTC.

The V gene is TRBV25-1, the J gene TRBJ1-4, with D unclear. V lost 3 bases to trimming and J lost 5 bases, with 10 bases between them. The germline V gene has CDR1 MGHDK and CDR2 SYGVNS. The CDR3 has 14 amino acids. CDR3 sequence (DNA): TGTGCCAGCAGTGACCCAATCCAGAATGAAAAACTGTTTTTT. Encoded protein: CASSDPIQNEKLFF.

The rearrangement uses TRBV4-2 and TRBJ1-2; D remains unclear. CDR1 and CDR2 from the germline V gene are LGHNA and YNFKEQ. The germline V and J ends were trimmed by 4 bases and 6 bases, with 12 bases remaining between them. The CDR3 has 13 amino acids. As DNA, the CDR3 is TGTGCCAGCAGCCCGTCCATTAAAAATGGCTACACCTTC. It specifies CASSPSIKNGYTF.

The chain couples TRBV15 to TRBJ2-7; 8 nucleotides agree with TRBD2. With 3 bases clipped from V and 4 bases from J, the junction kept 5 bases outside the gene matches. This CDR3 is 14 amino acids long. Germline lookup yields CDR1 LNHNV and CDR2 YYDKDF (reference sequence). The CDR3 DNA sequence: TGTGCCACCAGCAGTAGCGGGGAGGTTTACGAGCAGTACTTC. It is translated as CATSSSGEVYEQYF.

The chain is built from TRBV7-2 and TRBJ1-5, with TRBD1 matching over 10 bases. J gave up 7 bases and V 4 bases, and 13 bases lay outside the gene matches. The CDR3 is 17 residues long. Germline loops: CDR1 SGHTA, CDR2 FQGNSA. CDR3 protein: CASSSRTGGHGGQPQHF. For the CDR3, the DNA is TGTGCCAGCAGCTCCAGGACAGGGGGACACGGGGGACAGCCCCAGCATTTT.

V is TRBV6-6 and J is TRBJ2-1; 10 bases agree with TRBD1. Germline CDR1 is MNHNY and CDR2 is SVGAGI (reference sequence). The CDR3 is 16 amino acids. The ends lost 2 bases at V and 9 bases at J; junction bases unmatched: 10. The DNA for the CDR3 is TGTGCCAGCAGTTACAGGGGGGACAGGGGAAAAAGTGAGCAGTTCTTC. Encoded protein: CASSYRGDRGKSEQFF.

There are a few counts of this clone. The chain has TRBV7-3 and TRBJ1-6; D uncertain. Germline CDR1 SGHTA, CDR2 FQGTGA. V gave up 3 bases and J gave up 3 bases, with 6 bases separating them. The CDR3 sequence is 14 residues long. The CDR3 sequence is CASSFDGYNSPLHF. The CDR3 DNA is TGTGCCAGCAGCTTCGACGGCTATAATTCACCCCTCCACTTT.

The chain is built from TRBV19 and TRBJ1-4; TRBD1 is a possible D gene (5 bases). The germline V gene encodes CDR1 LNHDA and CDR2 SQIVND (reference sequence). Trimming cost V 8 bases and J 1 base, with 11 bases left between them. The CDR3 extends over 14 amino acids. The CDR3 is CASGSQGTNEKLFF. The CDR3 DNA sequence: TGTGCCAGTGGATCCCAGGGAACTAATGAAAAACTGTTTTTT.

The chain is built from TRBV9 and TRBJ2-5, with TRBD1 as a possible D gene (7 bases). With 0 bases removed from V and 0 bases from J, the gap between germline ends came to 12 bases. CDR3 length: 16 residues. CDR1 and CDR2 (germline): SGDLS, YYNGEE. CDR3: CASSVGAGGYQETQYF. CDR3 nucleotide sequence: TGTGCCAGCAGCGTAGGGGCAGGGGGGTACCAAGAGACCCAGTACTTC.

CDR3 sequence: CASSQGDRSSYNEQFF. CDR3 coding DNA: TGCGCCAGCAGCCAAGGTGACAGGAGCTCCTACAATGAGCAGTTCTTC. This sequence joins TRBV4-1 and TRBJ2-1; the D gene is possibly TRBD1 (6 bases). This CDR3 spans 16 amino acids. Per the germline V gene, CDR1 is MGHRA and CDR2 is YSYEKL. Trimming took off 1 base at V and 0 bases at J, with 10 bases between the two ends.

The V call is TRBV27, the J call TRBJ2-5; 7 positions agree with TRBD2. The CDR3 has 18 amino acids. V gave up 5 bases and J gave up 3 bases; unmatched junction bases: 18. The germline V gene has CDR1 MNHEY and CDR2 SMNVEV (reference sequence). CDR3 DNA: TGTGCCAGCAGTCCGAGCCCGGGACTACCGCCGGGAGAAGAGACCCAGTACTTC. Its protein is CASSPSPGLPPGEETQYF.

This clone showed up just once. The V gene is TRBV7-2, the J gene TRBJ1-5; D not certain. CDR1 is SGHTA and CDR2 is FQGNSA in the germline V gene. This CDR3 region has 15 residues. V gave up 1 base and J gave up 9 bases, with 16 bases separating them. CDR3 sequence reads: CASSLDLAASAPQHF. The CDR3, as DNA: TGTGCCAGCAGCTTAGACCTGGCAGCCAGCGCGCCCCAGCATTTT.

V and J are TRBV7-6 and TRBJ2-7; 10 bases fit TRBD1. CDR1 and CDR2 from the germline V gene are SGHVS and FNYEAQ. The ends lost 0 bases at V and 2 bases at J; junction bases unmatched: 7. This CDR3 has 17 amino acids. The CDR3 DNA sequence: TGTGCCAGCAGCTTAGCTTCGGGACAGGGGAGCGCCTACGAGCAGTACTTC. The encoded protein is CASSLASGQGSAYEQYF.

The rearrangement links TRBV27 to TRBJ2-7; D ambiguous. The CDR3 runs 15 residues. The germline gives CDR1 MNHEY, CDR2 SMNVEV (reference sequence). Deletions cut 4 bases from V and 3 bases from J, with 16 bases between. CDR3 loop: CASSSVSAFGYEQYF. CDR3 nucleotide sequence: TGTGCCAGCAGTTCCGTCAGCGCCTTTGGCTACGAGCAGTACTTC.

This chain connects TRBV2 to TRBJ2-7, with D possibly being TRBD1 (7 bases). CDR1 is SNHLY and CDR2 is FYNNEI in the germline V gene. This CDR3 is built from 16 residues. Trimming took off 7 bases at V and 3 bases at J, with 22 bases between the two ends. This chain's CDR3 is CASTLVGGHRGYEQYF. As DNA, the CDR3 is TGTGCCAGCACCCTCGTTGGGGGGCACAGGGGCTACGAGCAGTACTTC.

This rearrangement joins TRBV27 to TRBJ1-5; a possible D gene is TRBD1 (6 bases). Trimming took off 2 bases at V and 9 bases at J, with 23 bases between the two ends. The CDR3 totals 17 residues. CDR1 is MNHEY and CDR2 is SMNVEV in the germline V gene (reference sequence). DNA of the CDR3: TGTGCCAGCAGTTTACGCACCGGGACACTGGTAATGATGCCCCAGCATTTT. The encoded protein is CASSLRTGTLVMMPQHF.

The chain combines TRBV25-1 with TRBJ1-3; D is perhaps TRBD1 (5 bases). The germline V gene has CDR1 MGHDK and CDR2 SYGVNS. V lost 5 bases and J 0 bases, leaving 8 bases between the germline ends. The CDR3 is 14 residues long. The CDR3, as DNA: TGTGCCAGCAGTCGACAGAGCTCTGGAAACACCATATATTTT. Protein product: CASSRQSSGNTIYF.

V gene TRBV28 combines with J gene TRBJ2-2; no clear D gene. Trimming took off 2 bases at V and 5 bases at J, with 6 bases between the two ends. CDR3 length equals 13 residues. CDR1 is MDHEN and CDR2 is SYDVKM in the germline V gene. CDR3 protein: CASSLMGTGELFF. CDR3 sequence (DNA): TGTGCCAGCAGTTTAATGGGGACCGGGGAGCTGTTTTTT.

This chain connects TRBV9 to TRBJ1-5, with 7 bases identical to TRBD1. The CDR3 runs to 14 residues. The trim removed 2 bases at V and 6 bases at J, leaving 5 bases unmatched. Germline CDR1 reads SGDLS; CDR2 reads YYNGEE. CDR3 nucleotides: TGTGCCAGCAGCGTGGGGACAGAGAGTCAGCCCCAGCATTTT. This encodes CASSVGTESQPQHF.

This clone was counted a few times. The chain has TRBV28 and TRBJ1-5; 7 bases line up with TRBD1. The CDR3 spans 20 residues. From germline, CDR1 is MDHEN and CDR2 SYDVKM. The V and J ends lost 6 bases and 4 bases, in that order; junction bases with no gene match: 24. Written as DNA, the CDR3 is TGTGCCAGCAGCACTAACAGGGGTTCCACCCAATTATTATTTAATCAGCCCCAGCATTTT. Residues: CASSTNRGSTQLLFNQPQHF. The full variable domain, its missing parts supplied by reference TRBV28 and TRBJ1-5, is DVKVTQSSRYLVKRTGEKVFLECVQDMDHENMFWYRQDPGLGLRLIYFSYDVKMKEKGDIPEGYSVSREKKERFSLILESASTNQTSMYLCASSTNRGSTQLLFNQPQHFGDGTRLSIL.

The rearrangement uses TRBV18 and TRBJ1-1, with a possible D match to TRBD1 (5 bases). V was shortened by 3 bases and J by 4 bases, with 15 bases between the two germline ends. Germline V gene data show CDR1 as KGHSH and CDR2 as LQKENI. There are 15 residues in the CDR3. CDR3: CASSPSGGWTTEAFF. CDR3 bases: TGTGCCAGCTCACCGTCGGGGGGATGGACCACTGAAGCTTTCTTT.

This clone was recorded only once. In DNA, the CDR3 is TGTGCCAGCAGCCCAGAAGGCAGGCTTAACCCCAATGAGCAGTTCTTC. This codes for CASSPEGRLNPNEQFF. V and J are TRBV14 and TRBJ2-1, with D unclear. The CDR3 covers 16 residues. V was shortened by 4 bases and J by 6 bases, with 19 bases between the two germline ends. Germline V CDR1 and CDR2: SGHDN, FVKESK. Together with reference TRBV14 and TRBJ2-1, the CDR3 gives the full variable domain: EAGVTQFPSHSVIEKGQTVTLRCDPISGHDNLYWYRRVMGKEIKFLLHFVKESKQDESGMPNNRFLAERTGGTYSTLKVQPAELEDSGVYFCASSPEGRLNPNEQFFGPGTRLTVL.

V gene TRBV19 combines with J gene TRBJ2-5; 8 bases fit TRBD1. CDR1 and CDR2 from the germline V gene are LNHDA and SQIVND (reference sequence). J gave up 2 bases and V 6 bases, and 8 bases lay outside the gene matches. The CDR3 loop spans 15 amino acids. For the CDR3, the DNA is TGTGCCAGTAGCTTGGACAGGGCCTCTCAAGAGACCCAGTACTTC. It codes for CASSLDRASQETQYF.

The rearrangement links TRBV6-5 to TRBJ2-7; 9 bases line up with TRBD2. In germline, CDR1 is MNHEY, CDR2 SVGAGI. The junction had 6 bases not matched to a gene; V was cut back by 6 bases and J by 6 bases. This CDR3 has 13 residues. CDR3 bases: TGTGCCAGCAGCCCCGGACTAGCGATCGAGCAGTACTTC. Translation gives CASSPGLAIEQYF.